Here is one T cell receptor (beta chain) with its context. At the DNA level, this CDR3 is encoded by other sequences in the same sample as well. This entry comes from a study of blood T cell repertoires in COVID-19. Study context: Donors in the United States, Italy and Spain gave samples during acute or convalescent COVID-19. T cells, B-cell-depleted T cells, or PBMCs supplied cDNA or gDNA.

Authors' methods: Reference gene primer amplification in the assay estimated nucleated cell counts. Using immunoSEQ multiplex PCR, the repertoire was profiled, and TCRdb retains in-frame clones only, with some absent. Clone size and V and J calls were adopted from that table, with D and trimming inferred from the DNA. This table holds 190,000 or so clones, around 87% found once. This CDR3 contains 13 residues. Deletions cut 0 bases from V and 4 bases from J, with 5 bases between. Germline-derived CDR1 and CDR2 are SGHRS and YFSETQ. The sequence was obtained from a man between 40 and 49 years old with active or convalescent COVID-19. Sequenced: peripheral blood. The chain uses TRBV5-1 and TRBJ2-1, with D tentatively TRBD1 (5 bases). The chain's CDR3 is CASSLGQYNEQFF. The CDR3 region has the DNA TGCGCCAGCAGCTTGGGACAGTACAATGAGCAGTTCTTC.